These T cell receptor beta chains were read from a single sample in a study of T cells in tumors after PD-1 blockade. Libraries were prepared by immunoSEQ multiplex PCR; TCRdb keeps only in-frame clonotypes and omits some of them. The sample shows around 35,000 clones, approximately 70% of them seen only once. This material consisted of PBMCs, taken after anti-PD-1 treatment. The receptor set was obtained from a human donor with basal cell carcinoma. Each CDR3 is given with its conserved first and last residue. D genes are given only for firm matches. The listing skips clone size in some rows; elsewhere it reads once, few, many or a size class.

abundance	v_gene	j_gene	d_gene	CDR3aa	CDR3nt
once	TRBV6-2/TRBV6-3	TRBJ2-1	.	CASSFSAPQWEQFF	TGTGCCAGCAGTTTCAGTGCCCCCCAATGGGAGCAGTTCTTC
.	TRBV11-3	TRBJ1-6	TRBD1	CASSLTGGTNSPLHF	TGTGCCAGCAGTTTGACAGGGGGGACTAATTCACCCCTCCACTTT
.	TRBV30	TRBJ1-6	TRBD1	CAWSSTGHSPLHF	TGTGCCTGGAGCTCGACAGGGCACTCACCCCTCCACTTT
.	TRBV18	TRBJ2-7	TRBD2	CASSPFQVGSSGNEQYF	TGTGCCAGCTCACCATTTCAAGTGGGTTCTAGCGGGAACGAGCAGTACTTC
.	TRBV19	TRBJ2-6	TRBD2	CASSIDSGGSGANVLTF	TGTGCCAGTAGTATAGACTCGGGAGGGTCCGGGGCCAACGTCCTGACTTTC
.	TRBV6-1	TRBJ1-4	TRBD1	CASSEEQGAWEKLFF	TGTGCCAGCAGTGAGGAACAGGGGGCGTGGGAAAAACTGTTTTTT
.	TRBV7-6	TRBJ2-7	.	CASRKGPPYEQYF	TGTGCCAGCAGGAAGGGCCCTCCCTACGAGCAGTACTTC
few	TRBV27	TRBJ1-2	TRBD1	CASRGGQLNRGYTF	TGTGCCAGCAGAGGGGGACAGCTAAACCGGGGCTACACCTTC
.	TRBV4-1	TRBJ2-3	TRBD2	CASSPETSGGFSDTQYF	TGCGCCAGCAGCCCCGAGACTAGCGGGGGCTTCTCAGATACGCAGTATTTT
.	TRBV4-3	TRBJ1-6	.	CASSQEQGNNSPLHF	TGCGCCAGCAGCCAAGAACAGGGCAATAATTCACCCCTCCACTTT
.	TRBV7-3	TRBJ1-5	TRBD1	CASTFNSWQGAGQPQHF	TGTGCCAGCACCTTTAACTCCTGGCAGGGGGCCGGTCAGCCCCAGCATTTT
.	TRBV28	TRBJ1-2	.	CASSVQGKVGYTF	TGTGCCAGCAGTGTACAGGGTAAGGTCGGCTACACCTTC
.	TRBV3-1/TRBV3-2	TRBJ2-7	TRBD2	CASSYRGVGYEQYF	TGTGCCAGCAGCTACCGGGGGGTAGGGTACGAGCAGTACTTC
.	TRBV3-1/TRBV3-2	TRBJ2-4	.	CASSQEGETKNIQYF	TGTGCCAGCAGCCAAGAGGGGGAGACCAAAAACATTCAGTACTTC
.	TRBV12-3/TRBV12-4	TRBJ1-5	.	CASSFKSQPQHF	TGTGCCAGCAGTTTTAAGAGTCAGCCCCAGCATTTT
.	TRBV15	TRBJ1-5	.	CATSRDPVYSNQPQHF	TGTGCCACCAGCAGAGATCCCGTGTATAGCAATCAGCCCCAGCATTTT
.	TRBV15	TRBJ2-1	TRBD2	CATSRDPAGGPGNEQFF	TGTGCCACCAGCAGAGATCCAGCGGGAGGGCCTGGCAATGAGCAGTTCTTC
.	TRBV5-4	TRBJ2-5	.	CASSIQGQETQYF	TGTGCCAGCAGCATACAGGGTCAAGAGACCCAGTACTTC
.	TRBV6-5	TRBJ1-2	TRBD1	CASSQGQVSYTF	TGTGCCAGCAGCCAGGGACAGGTATCCTACACCTTC
.	TRBV5-3	TRBJ2-7	TRBD2	CARSLLLTSGGTYEQYF	TGTGCCAGAAGCTTGCTCCTAACTAGCGGGGGTACCTACGAGCAGTACTTC
.	TRBV15	TRBJ2-3	.	CATSRVGVTQYF	TGTGCCACCAGCAGAGTGGGAGTTACGCAGTATTTT
.	TRBV28	TRBJ1-5	.	CASSLGSVYSNQPQHF	TGTGCCAGCAGTTTAGGGTCAGTATATAGCAATCAGCCCCAGCATTTT
once	TRBV19	TRBJ2-6	.	CASSIGRAVSGANVLTF	TGTGCCAGTAGTATAGGCAGGGCCGTCTCTGGGGCCAACGTCCTGACTTTC
few	TRBV4-3	TRBJ1-1	TRBD1	CASSQGIIGGQGTEAFF	TGCGCCAGCAGCCAAGGTATAATAGGGGGCCAAGGCACTGAAGCTTTCTTT
.	TRBV14	TRBJ1-1	.	CASSQVLRSNTEAFF	TGTGCCAGCAGCCAAGTCTTACGGTCGAACACTGAAGCTTTCTTT
.	TRBV6-1	TRBJ2-1	.	CASSEVGTANNEQFF	TGTGCCAGCAGTGAAGTTGGAACAGCCAACAATGAGCAGTTCTTC
once	TRBV19	TRBJ1-5	.	CASSIRGPNNQPQHF	TGTGCCAGTAGTATAAGGGGCCCCAACAATCAGCCCCAGCATTTT
.	TRBV5-4	TRBJ1-2	.	CAFSAGGGNYGYTF	TGTGCCTTCTCGGCGGGGGGAGGCAACTATGGCTACACCTTC
.	TRBV2	TRBJ2-1	TRBD2	CASSVSGRAYNEQFF	TGTGCCAGCAGTGTCTCCGGGAGGGCCTACAATGAGCAGTTCTTC
.	TRBV6-5	TRBJ2-1	.	CASKPGARREQFF	TGTGCCAGCAAGCCGGGAGCCCGGCGTGAGCAGTTCTTC
.	TRBV14	TRBJ2-1	TRBD2	CASSRTPGLAGGFTSNEQFF	TGTGCCAGCAGCCGGACCCCGGGACTAGCGGGGGGGTTTACCTCGAATGAGCAGTTCTTC
.	TRBV19	TRBJ1-4	.	CASKLTNEKLFF	TGTGCCAGTAAGCTGACTAATGAAAAACTGTTTTTT
.	TRBV7-2	TRBJ1-2	.	CASSTDSTNYGYTF	TGTGCCAGCAGCACGGACAGTACTAACTATGGCTACACCTTC
.	TRBV24-1	TRBJ2-7	TRBD2	CATGGTSRYEQYF	TGTGCCACCGGCGGGACTAGCAGGTACGAGCAGTACTTC
.	TRBV7-2	TRBJ2-2	TRBD2	CASAPRGTSGSYRGELFF	TGTGCCAGCGCACCGAGGGGGACTAGCGGGTCCTATCGCGGGGAGCTGTTTTTT
once	TRBV5-4	TRBJ2-7	TRBD1	CASSLAGGNYEQYF	TGTGCCAGCAGCTTGGCAGGGGGAAACTACGAGCAGTACTTC
few	TRBV6-2/TRBV6-3	TRBJ1-2	TRBD1	CASSSFRGDNYGYTF	TGTGCCAGCAGTTCCTTCAGGGGGGACAACTATGGCTACACCTTC
few	TRBV2	TRBJ1-5	TRBD1	CASSTKGAHQHF	TGTGCCAGCAGTACCAAGGGGGCGCACCAGCATTTT
.	TRBV2	TRBJ2-7	TRBD1	CAIEGQWPDQQYF	TGTGCCATAGAGGGACAGTGGCCGGATCAGCAGTACTTC
.	TRBV5-1	TRBJ2-1	.	CASSLAGASVLYNEQFF	TGCGCCAGCAGCTTGGCCGGGGCCAGCGTCCTCTACAATGAGCAGTTCTTC
.	TRBV28	TRBJ1-6	.	CASSLVTSSYNSPLHF	TGTGCCAGCAGTTTGGTAACGAGCTCCTATAATTCACCCCTCCACTTT
.	TRBV6-5	TRBJ2-7	TRBD2	CASSYLTSGDEYEQYF	TGTGCCAGCAGTTACTTAACTAGCGGGGATGAGTACGAGCAGTACTTC
.	TRBV7-6	TRBJ2-3	TRBD2	CASSSQAGGREDTQYF	TGTGCCAGCAGCTCCCAAGCGGGGGGGCGGGAAGATACGCAGTATTTT
.	TRBV10-3	TRBJ2-3	.	CAIKEASTDTQYF	TGTGCCATCAAGGAAGCGAGCACAGATACGCAGTATTTT
.	TRBV9	TRBJ1-4	.	CASSVREREKLFF	TGTGCCAGCAGCGTCCGGGAACGTGAAAAACTGTTTTTT
.	TRBV11-3	TRBJ2-3	TRBD2	CASSKRRDYRVAQYF	TGTGCCAGCAGCAAACGGAGGGACTACCGAGTTGCGCAGTATTTT
.	TRBV19	TRBJ1-1	TRBD1	CASRWGQGGSTEAFF	TGTGCCAGTAGGTGGGGACAGGGCGGAAGCACTGAAGCTTTCTTT
.	TRBV12-3/TRBV12-4	TRBJ2-5	.	CASSDGFQETQYF	TGTGCCTCCAGCGACGGATTCCAAGAGACCCAGTACTTC
.	TRBV6-5	TRBJ2-3	.	CASSYSAPDTQYF	TGTGCCAGCAGTTATTCGGCCCCAGATACGCAGTATTTT
.	TRBV2	TRBJ2-1	.	CASSELVFF	TGTGCCAGCAGTGAACTAGTGTTCTTC
.	TRBV6-2/TRBV6-3	TRBJ1-1	.	CASSLAGLRVTEAFF	TGTGCCAGCAGTTTGGCCGGGCTACGGGTCACTGAAGCTTTCTTT
.	TRBV7-3	TRBJ2-5	TRBD2	CASSLIGSGSETQYF	TGTGCCAGCAGCTTAATAGGTAGCGGGAGTGAGACCCAGTACTTC
.	TRBV14	TRBJ2-5	.	CASSQGAREVQETQYF	TGTGCCAGCAGCCAAGGGGCGAGGGAGGTACAAGAGACCCAGTACTTC
few	TRBV7-2	TRBJ1-4	TRBD1	CASSRTGGTNEKLFF	TGTGCCAGCAGCAGGACAGGGGGGACTAATGAAAAACTGTTTTTT
.	TRBV27	TRBJ1-2	TRBD1	CASRTGQGKNTF	TGTGCCAGCAGGACCGGACAGGGGAAGAACACCTTC